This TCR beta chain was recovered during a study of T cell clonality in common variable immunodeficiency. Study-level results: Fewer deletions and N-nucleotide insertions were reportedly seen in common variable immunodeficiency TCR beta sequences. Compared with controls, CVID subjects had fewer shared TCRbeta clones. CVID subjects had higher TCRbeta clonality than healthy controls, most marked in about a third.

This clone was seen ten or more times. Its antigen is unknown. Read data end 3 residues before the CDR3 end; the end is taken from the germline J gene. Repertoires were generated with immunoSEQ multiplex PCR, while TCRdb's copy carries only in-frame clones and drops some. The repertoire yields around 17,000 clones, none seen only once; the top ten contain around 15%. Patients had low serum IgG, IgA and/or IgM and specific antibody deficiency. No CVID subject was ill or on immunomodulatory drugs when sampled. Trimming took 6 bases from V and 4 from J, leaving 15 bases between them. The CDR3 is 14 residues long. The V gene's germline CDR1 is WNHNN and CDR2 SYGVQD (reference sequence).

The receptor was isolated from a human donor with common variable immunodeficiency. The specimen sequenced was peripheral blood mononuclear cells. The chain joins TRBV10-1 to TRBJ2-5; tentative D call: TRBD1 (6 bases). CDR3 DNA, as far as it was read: TGCGCCAGCAGCCCGGGACAATCTGGAGAGACC. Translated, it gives CASSPGQSGET. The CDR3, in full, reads CASSPGQSGETQYF.